These 27 T cell receptor beta chains were all obtained from the same sample, sequenced in a study of blood T cell repertoires in COVID-19. Libraries were prepared by immunoSEQ multiplex PCR; TCRdb keeps only in-frame clonotypes and omits some of them. This sample yields around 42,000 clones, of which roughly 90% are seen a single time; less than 3% belongs to the top ten. The sequencing input was peripheral blood. Every receptor here comes from a man aged 45 to 65 with active COVID-19.

J is TRBJ1-2 and V is TRBV5-1; D perhaps matches TRBD1 (5 bases). The V gene's germline CDR1 is SGHRS and CDR2 YFSETQ. Trimming cost V 0 bases and J 7 bases, with 16 bases left between them. CDR3 length equals 15 residues. Here the CDR3 DNA reads TGCGCCAGCAGCTTGGCCTCTGGGGCATTGAGTGGCTACACCTTC. Residues: CASSLASGALSGYTF.

This chain connects TRBV7-2 to TRBJ2-7, with TRBD1 as a possible D gene (6 bases). The ends were cut back, 5 bases at V and 2 bases at J, with 16 bases in the middle. Germline assignment: CDR1 SGHTA and CDR2 FQGNSA. The CDR3 runs to 15 residues. The CDR3 DNA reads TGTGCCAGCAGCCCCACCGGACAGCCTACCTACGAGCAGTACTTC. It encodes CASSPTGQPTYEQYF. The full variable domain, in which reference TRBV7-2 and TRBJ2-7 provide the parts outside the CDR3, is GAGVSQSPSNKVTEKGKDVELRCDPISGHTALYWYRQSLGQGLEFLIYFQGNSAPDKSGLPSDRFSAERTGGSVSTLTIQRTQQEDSAVYLCASSPTGQPTYEQYFGPGTRLTVT.

The chain employs TRBV6-9 and TRBJ2-6; D is possibly TRBD1 (6 bases). This CDR3 spans 15 amino acids. Germline assignment: CDR1 MNHGY and CDR2 SVAAGI. The V end lost 9 bases, the J end lost 0 bases, and 12 bases lay between the germline ends. CDR3 in amino acids: CARDRNSSGANVLTF. The CDR3 DNA reads TGTGCCAGGGACAGAAACAGCTCTGGGGCCAACGTCCTGACTTTC.

The chain links TRBV6-6 to TRBJ1-1, with a weak D call TRBD1 (6 bases). The CDR3 runs 11 residues. Looked up from germline, CDR1 is MNHNY and CDR2 is SVGAGI (reference sequence). V was clipped by 7 bases and J by 9 bases, with 12 bases between them. The chain's CDR3 is CASIAQGKAFF. CDR3 nucleotides: TGTGCCAGCATAGCTCAGGGGAAAGCTTTCTTT.

This sequence joins TRBV10-3 and TRBJ2-7; 9 bases line up with TRBD2. This CDR3 is built from 17 residues. V shed 0 bases and J 0 bases; nucleotides not matched to a gene: 6. CDR1 and CDR2 from the germline V gene are ENHRY and SYGVKD. CDR3 residues: CAISESGGGARSYEQYF. DNA for the CDR3: TGTGCCATCAGTGAGTCTGGCGGGGGGGCCCGCTCCTACGAGCAGTACTTC.

This clone was recorded once. This sequence joins TRBV5-1 and TRBJ2-6, with TRBD1 identical over 8 bases. The J segment lost 3 bases and the V segment lost 4 bases, leaving 3 bases of the junction unmatched. This CDR3 spans 15 amino acids. Germline V CDR1 and CDR2: SGHRS, YFSETQ. CDR3 sequence reads: CASSRTGFGANVLTF. The CDR3 coding sequence is TGCGCCAGCAGCCGGACAGGGTTTGGGGCCAACGTCCTGACTTTC.

This chain's CDR3 is CASSSPGQAYEQYF. For the CDR3, the DNA is TGTGCCAGCAGTTCCCCGGGACAAGCCTACGAGCAGTACTTC. The V gene is TRBV6-2 or TRBV6-3, the J gene TRBJ2-7; possibly TRBD1 for D (6 bases). The CDR3 loop spans 14 amino acids. The V end was cut by 4 bases, the J end by 2 bases, with 12 bases between. Germline CDR1 and CDR2: MNHEY and SVGEGT.

The V and J genes are TRBV7-9 and TRBJ1-4, with a weak D call TRBD1 (6 bases). Trimming removed 5 bases at V and 5 bases at J, with 21 bases between. The CDR3 length is 17 residues. CDR1 and CDR2 (germline): SEHNR, FQNEAQ (reference sequence). In DNA, the CDR3 is TGTGCCAGCAGCAAACGGACATCGGGGGGCTGGAATGAAAAACTGTTTTTT. Its protein is CASSKRTSGGWNEKLFF.

The chain joins TRBV28 to TRBJ2-7; 10 bases align to TRBD2. V was pared by 2 bases and J by 4 bases, with 5 bases of the junction left unmatched. The CDR3 is 15 residues long. Per the germline V gene, CDR1 is MDHEN and CDR2 is SYDVKM. The CDR3 loop is CASSLEPSGGYEQYF. CDR3 sequence (DNA): TGTGCCAGCAGTTTAGAGCCTAGCGGGGGTTACGAGCAGTACTTC.

The V and J genes are TRBV10-2 and TRBJ1-4; perhaps TRBD1 as D (6 bases). The V gene's germline CDR1 is WSHSY and CDR2 SAAADI. V was trimmed by 3 bases and J by 8 bases, leaving 10 bases between them. There are 13 residues in the CDR3. The CDR3, as DNA: TGCGCCAGCAGTGATGGGGGCACGGAAAAACTGTTTTTT. Amino acid sequence: CASSDGGTEKLFF.

The rearrangement links TRBV3-1 (or the pseudogene TRBV3-2) to TRBJ1-2; possible D gene TRBD1, 6 bases. The ends were cut back, 4 bases at V and 8 bases at J, with 23 bases in the middle. Germline CDR1 LGHDT, CDR2 YNNKEL (reference sequence). This CDR3 is built from 16 residues. The CDR3 DNA sequence: TGTGCCAGCAGCCGCACCCCCTGGGGGGGGCAGAAAGGCTACACCTTC. Its protein product is CASSRTPWGGQKGYTF.

The chain links TRBV25-1 to TRBJ2-1; maybe TRBD2 (5 bases). The germline V and J ends were trimmed by 1 base and 0 bases, with 13 bases remaining between them. Germline loops: CDR1 MGHDK, CDR2 SYGVNS. The CDR3 totals 17 residues. The CDR3 DNA is TGTGCCAGCAGTGAATCTGCGGGTACGAGCTCCTACAATGAGCAGTTCTTC. Its protein product is CASSESAGTSSYNEQFF.

In its sample, this clone was seen once. V gene TRBV9 combines with J gene TRBJ2-1, with unresolved D. The CDR3 loop spans 16 amino acids. Germline CDR1 SGDLS, CDR2 YYNGEE. The germline V and J ends were trimmed by 1 base and 3 bases, with 14 bases remaining between them. CDR3 sequence reads: CASSVHPADNYNEQFF. Written as DNA, the CDR3 is TGTGCCAGCAGCGTACACCCGGCGGATAACTACAATGAGCAGTTCTTC. Complete variable domain (other parts from reference TRBV9 and TRBJ2-1): DSGVTQTPKHLITATGQRVTLRCSPRSGDLSVYWYQQSLDQGLQFLIQYYNGEERAKGNILERFSAQQFPDLHSELNLSSLELGDSALYFCASSVHPADNYNEQFFGPGTRLTVL.

The rearrangement joins TRBV5-5 to TRBJ2-5; 9 bases agree with TRBD1. The CDR3 is 15 residues long. The germline V gene encodes CDR1 SGHKS and CDR2 YYEKEE (reference sequence). V dropped 4 bases and J dropped 5; count of bases not matched to a gene: 9. The CDR3 spells CASSPTHRGLETQYF. Written as DNA, the CDR3 is TGTGCCAGCAGCCCGACCCACAGGGGGCTTGAGACCCAGTACTTC.

This clone was seen just once. The V and J genes are TRBV7-2 and TRBJ1-2, with a tentative D call TRBD1 (6 bases). Germline loops: CDR1 SGHTA, CDR2 FQGNSA. V was shortened by 1 base and J by 8 bases, with 14 bases between the two germline ends. This CDR3 comprises 14 residues. This CDR3 reads CASSLGNRAGGYTF. CDR3 sequence (DNA): TGTGCCAGCAGCTTAGGGAACAGGGCAGGCGGCTACACCTTC.

The chain recombines TRBV2 with TRBJ2-7, with 9 positions matching TRBD2. Germline trimming cut 2 bases from V and 1 base from J; bases unmatched to any gene: 12. The CDR3 has 18 amino acids. Germline lookup yields CDR1 SNHLY and CDR2 FYNNEI. The CDR3 coding sequence is TGTGCCAGCAGTGAAAGGCTAGCGGGGATCAACAAATCCTACGAGCAGTACTTC. This sequence encodes CASSERLAGINKSYEQYF.

In this sample, this clone turned up a few times. V and J are TRBV6-4 and TRBJ2-2, with 9 positions matching TRBD2. The CDR3 spans 15 residues. V shed 3 bases, J shed 4 bases, and the junction held 3 bases outside the gene matches. Germline values: CDR1 MRHNA, CDR2 SNTAGT. CDR3 nucleotide sequence: TGTGCCAGCAGTGAAGGAGCGGGGGGCACCGGGGAGCTGTTTTTT. It translates to CASSEGAGGTGELFF.

Only one count was recorded for this clone. The J gene is TRBJ1-3, the V gene TRBV11-1; the D gene is possibly TRBD1 (5 bases). Germline V gene lookup returns CDR1 SGHAT and CDR2 FQDESV (reference sequence). The CDR3 contains 15 residues. The V end lost 6 bases, the J end lost 0 bases, and 12 bases lay between the germline ends. CDR3 in amino acids: CASRLDTFSGNTIYF. For the CDR3, the DNA is TGTGCCAGCAGATTGGACACCTTCTCTGGAAACACCATATATTTT. The full variable domain, its missing parts supplied by reference TRBV11-1 and TRBJ1-3, is EAEVAQSPRYKITEKSQAVAFWCDPISGHATLYWYRQILGQGPELLVQFQDESVVDDSQLPKDRFSAERLKGVDSTLKIQPAELGDSAMYLCASRLDTFSGNTIYFGEGSWLTVV.

The CDR3 region has the DNA TGTGCCAGCAGCATTAGCGGGGGTAGTGTAACGACCCAGTACTTC. Its translation is CASSISGGSVTTQYF. This chain uses TRBV5-4 with TRBJ2-5, with TRBD2 matching over 9 bases. V shed 4 bases and J 7 bases; nucleotides not matched to a gene: 11. This CDR3 region has 15 residues. In germline, CDR1 is SGHNT, CDR2 YYREEE (reference sequence).

The chain uses TRBV28 and TRBJ1-4, with 7 bases aligning to TRBD1. CDR3 length: 16 residues. Germline CDR1 MDHEN, CDR2 SYDVKM. Trimming at V came to 5 bases and at J to 3 bases, leaving 9 bases not matched to a gene. The CDR3 DNA follows: TGTGCCAGCAGTCTAAGGGGGCGTGGGGCTAATGAAAAACTGTTTTTT. This gives the protein CASSLRGRGANEKLFF.

This chain uses TRBV18 with TRBJ1-1; D not certain. The CDR3 covers 14 residues. CDR1 KGHSH and CDR2 LQKENI come from the germline V gene. Trimming shortened V by 3 bases and J by 1 base, and 9 bases separated the two germline ends. CDR3 sequence: CASSPAAENTEAFF. CDR3 DNA sequence: TGTGCCAGCTCACCCGCTGCGGAGAACACTGAAGCTTTCTTT.

This clone was detected once. This chain joins TRBV7-8 and TRBJ1-5; perhaps TRBD1 as D (5 bases). This CDR3 comprises 17 residues. V was shortened by 1 base and J by 0 bases, with 13 bases between the two germline ends. The germline gives CDR1 SGHVS, CDR2 FQNEAQ. In DNA, the CDR3 is TGTGCCAGCAGCTTAGGAGAGGGGCGGGGTAGCAATCAGCCCCAGCATTTT. This encodes CASSLGEGRGSNQPQHF.

This clone came up once. V is TRBV7-2 and J is TRBJ1-4; TRBD1 matches 12 bases. The CDR3 length is 15 residues. Germline V lookup: CDR1 SGHTA, CDR2 FQGNSA. With 1 base clipped from V and 10 bases from J, the junction kept 4 bases outside the gene matches. CDR3 nucleotide sequence: TGTGCCAGCAGCTTAGGGGGACAGGGGGCGAGAAAACTGTTTTTT. Translating it yields CASSLGGQGARKLFF.

The chain has TRBV23-1 and TRBJ1-5, with a tentative D call TRBD1 (5 bases). TRBV23-1 is an ORF, with its function uncertain. CDR3 length: 13 amino acids. Trimming took off 7 bases at V and 3 bases at J, with 10 bases between the two ends. The CDR3 reads CASIETVNQPQHF. The CDR3, as DNA: TGCGCCAGCATAGAGACAGTCAATCAGCCCCAGCATTTT.

This clone rates as medium-sized. The chain employs TRBV30 and TRBJ1-6, with D tentatively TRBD1 (6 bases). The CDR3 covers 12 residues. The V end lost 5 bases, the J end lost 7 bases, and 9 bases lay between the germline ends. Germline V gene sequence: CDR1 GTSNPN, CDR2 SVGIG (reference sequence). CDR3 sequence reads: CAWARGNSPLHF. CDR3 nucleotides: TGTGCCTGGGCAAGGGGGAATTCACCCCTCCACTTT. Variable domain in full (rest from reference TRBV30 and TRBJ1-6): SQTIHQWPATLVQPVGSPLSLECTVEGTSNPNLYWYRQAAGRGLQLLFYSVGIGQISSEVPQNLSASRPQDRQFILSSKKLLLSDSGFYLCAWARGNSPLHFGNGTRLTVT.

The chain recombines TRBV4-1 with TRBJ1-6; D ambiguous. Trimming pared 0 bases from V and 8 bases from J, leaving 11 bases between. CDR1 is MGHRA, CDR2 YSYEKL, per germline. This CDR3 has 15 residues. The CDR3 DNA reads as TGCGCCAGCAGCCAAGATCTCCAGGACTATTCACCCCTCCACTTT. This codes for CASSQDLQDYSPLHF.

The chain couples TRBV28 to TRBJ1-6; TRBD1 agrees at 9 bases. This CDR3 has 14 amino acids. CDR1 and CDR2 from the germline V gene are MDHEN and SYDVKM. Trimming at V came to 7 bases and at J to 8 bases, leaving 6 bases not matched to a gene. CDR3 in amino acids: CASTSDRGHSPLHF. CDR3 bases: TGTGCCAGCACCTCGGACAGGGGCCATTCACCCCTCCACTTT.